The 14 T cell receptor beta chains presented below share a single source sample, sequenced in a study of T cells in Graves' hyperthyroidism and ophthalmopathy. Researchers took RNA transcripts and amplified the TCR beta CDR3 regions from them. Primed by the HTBI set, a first-round RT-PCR was run on the TCR CDR3. TCRdb processed the multiplex PCR reads anew with MiXCR; each CDR3 protein has one entry. The table has 550,000 to 800,000 distinct CDR3 sequences, around a sixth seen once; the top ten hold around 16%. The sequenced material came from blood. The receptor set was obtained from a man aged 45 to 65 with Graves' hyperthyroidism.

This clonotype was counted ten times or more. The chain employs TRBV7-2 and TRBJ2-3, with D possibly being TRBD1 (5 bases). The V and J ends lost 5 bases and 1 base respectively, with 10 bases between them. The CDR3 loop spans 14 amino acids. In germline, CDR1 is SGHTA, CDR2 FQGNSA. CDR3 DNA sequence: TGTGCCAGCAGCCAACAGGCTGGCACAGATACGCAGTATTTT. Protein sequence: CASSQQAGTDTQYF.

The V call is TRBV5-1, the J call TRBJ2-3; D is undetermined. The CDR3 spans 17 residues. V shed 0 bases and J shed 0 bases, with 14 bases lying between them. Germline V gene data show CDR1 as SGHRS and CDR2 as YFSETQ. The CDR3 coding sequence is TGCGCCAGCAGCTTGGCCCGGCAGCCTGAAAGCACAGATACGCAGTATTTT. Encoded protein: CASSLARQPESTDTQYF.

Ten or more counts support this clonotype. This sequence joins TRBV27 and TRBJ1-1; D call uncertain. Trimming shortened V by 1 base and J by 1 base, and 4 bases separated the two germline ends. Germline V gives CDR1 MNHEY, CDR2 SMNVEV (reference sequence). This CDR3 is built from 13 residues. The CDR3 spells CASSLYPNTEAFF. CDR3 DNA: TGTGCCAGCAGTTTATATCCGAACACTGAAGCTTTCTTT.

In its sample, this clonotype was seen many times. The V call is TRBV7-2, the J call TRBJ2-5, with a tentative D call TRBD1 (7 bases). This CDR3 contains 12 residues. Germline CDR1 and CDR2: SGHTA and FQGNSA. V lost 4 bases and J 6 bases, leaving 9 bases between the germline ends. CDR3 residues: CASSSGGKTQYF. The DNA of the CDR3 is TGTGCCAGCAGCTCAGGGGGGAAGACCCAGTACTTC.

Many counts were recorded for this clonotype. V is TRBV27 and J is TRBJ2-1; 9 nucleotides line up with TRBD2. Per germline, CDR1 MNHEY and CDR2 SMNVEV (reference sequence). The CDR3 has 16 amino acids. The trim removed 6 bases at V and 10 bases at J, leaving 16 bases unmatched. CDR3 DNA sequence: TGTGCCAGCAGAGGGGTATCAGGACTAGCGTTAGGAGAGCAGTTCTTC. Protein sequence: CASRGVSGLALGEQFF.

In its sample, this clonotype was seen a few times. J is TRBJ2-1 and V is TRBV9; tentative D call: TRBD2 (6 bases). Germline V gene sequence: CDR1 SGDLS, CDR2 YYNGEE. This CDR3 is built from 16 residues. Deletions cut 1 base from V and 0 bases from J, with 11 bases between. The CDR3 nucleotides read TGTGCCAGCAGCGTACTAGCGAGAAGCTCCTACAATGAGCAGTTCTTC. Translated: CASSVLARSSYNEQFF.

This rearrangement joins TRBV27 to TRBJ2-3, with D perhaps assigned TRBD1 or TRBD2 (5 bases each). Germline CDR1 MNHEY, CDR2 SMNVEV (reference sequence). The CDR3 contains 15 residues. V gave up 0 bases and J gave up 1 base, with 8 bases separating them. The CDR3 spells CASSLSRGRTDTQYF. The CDR3 nucleotides read TGTGCCAGCAGTTTATCCCGGGGACGCACAGATACGCAGTATTTT.

This clonotype has just a few counts. The CDR3 DNA reads TGTGCCAGCAGCTTAGGGGCCCAAATGAACACTGAAGCTTTCTTT. It specifies CASSLGAQMNTEAFF. The genes are TRBV7-8 and TRBJ1-1; D is undetermined. Germline values: CDR1 SGHVS, CDR2 FQNEAQ. This CDR3 has 15 residues. V lost 1 base, J lost 0 bases, and 9 bases lay in between.

This chain connects TRBV7-2 to TRBJ2-1; tentatively, D is TRBD1 (5 bases). Germline V gives CDR1 SGHTA, CDR2 FQGNSA. The CDR3 is 14 amino acids. Trimming left V 6 bases short and J 1 base short, with 10 bases between. The chain's CDR3 is CASRHAGSYNEQFF. CDR3 DNA sequence: TGTGCCAGCAGACATGCAGGGTCCTACAATGAGCAGTTCTTC.

The chain uses TRBV5-1 and TRBJ2-7; D unclear. The germline V gene encodes CDR1 SGHRS and CDR2 YFSETQ. The CDR3 runs 12 residues. V lost 5 bases to trimming and J lost 3 bases, with 9 bases between them. In DNA form, the CDR3 reads TGCGCCAGCAGGACGGATATCTACGAGCAGTACTTC. Protein sequence: CASRTDIYEQYF.

Comment on this clonotype: A much larger clone differs by one base, so this may be a read error. The V call is TRBV6-2 or TRBV6-3, the J call TRBJ2-1; TRBD2 agrees at 9 bases. Trimming took 6 bases from V and 9 from J; bases not matched to a gene: 12. Germline loops: CDR1 MNHEY, CDR2 SVGEGT. This CDR3 is built from 15 residues. The CDR3 protein is CASRGVAGVGSEQFF. The CDR3 DNA reads TGTGCCAGCAGGGGAGTAGCGGGAGTGGGTAGTGAGCAGTTCTTC.

This clonotype showed up just a few times. The gene calls are TRBV6-1 and TRBJ1-2, with D tentatively TRBD1 (6 bases). V shed 6 bases and J shed 0 bases, with 14 bases lying between them. Germline lookup yields CDR1 MNHNS and CDR2 SASEGT. This CDR3 spans 15 amino acids. The CDR3 nucleotides are TGTGCCAGCAGCCCCCGGGACAAGCCTAACTATGGCTACACCTTC. Amino acid sequence: CASSPRDKPNYGYTF.

This clonotype was detected many times. This rearrangement joins TRBV12-3 or TRBV12-4 to TRBJ2-5, with 9 bases aligning to TRBD1. The length of the CDR3 is 15 residues. J gave up 3 bases and V 6 bases, and 8 bases lay outside the gene matches. CDR3 DNA sequence: TGTGCCAGCAGCGTAGACAGGGGGGTTGAAGAGACCCAGTACTTC. Translating it yields CASSVDRGVEETQYF.

The gene calls are TRBV10-2 and TRBJ1-6; D not resolved. The CDR3 has 16 amino acids. Trimming shortened V by 1 base and J by 8 bases, and 15 bases separated the two germline ends. Germline CDR1 is WSHSY and CDR2 is SAAADI. The CDR3 sequence is CASSEFGQAAHSPLHF. The CDR3 bases are TGCGCCAGCAGTGAGTTTGGGCAGGCCGCGCATTCACCCCTCCACTTT.